Here is one T cell receptor (beta chain) with its context. Its binding antigen is unknown. The sample holds no much larger clone one base away, and base qualities are not on file. The CDR3 numbers 18 residues from cysteine through phenylalanine. Here the CDR3 DNA is all that survives: 54 bases in frame from base 1. The germline V gene specifies LGHNA as CDR1 and YNFKEQ as CDR2. V trim: 0 bases; J trim: 2 bases; unmatched bases: 12. This entry is derived from a study of cytomegalovirus exposure and HLA in healthy donors (dated by TCRdb to about 2017). For the study in its entirety: An earlier analysis of several hundred of the donors reported about 300 Gb of sequence data and 117 million unique TCR beta sequences obtained from about 170 million T cells. An early release that covered some 640 HLA-typed donors contained about 300 gigabases of sequencing data and about 93 million unique TCR sequences. Typing coverage varied by locus: about 629-640 donors for A, B, C, DRB1 and DQB1; approximately 500 for DQA1; about 590 for DPA1; 400 to 480 for DPB1. Rather than using new phenotypic data, the later analysis identified candidate immune exposures from TCR beta sequences and from how often those sequences occurred across donors. Genome-wide SNP genotypes for about 55% of the 666 donors were used in a later genetic analysis, which treated that subset as a discovery cohort. The study was designed to test whether signatures of past pathogen exposure could be identified by cataloging public T cell receptors. To study patterns of TCR occurrence, a later analysis re-analyzed previously published TCR beta repertoires from under 750 donors and added high-resolution HLA genotyping. Alongside the repertoire data, information on donor age, sex, ethnicity and CMV serostatus was compiled. Besides the first cohort of under 700 subjects, a separate validation cohort made up of 120 different subjects was used. To predict cytomegalovirus infection status, the study combined high-throughput TCR immunosequencing, statistical association of individual TCRs with disease status, and machine learning. Several DR-DQ haplotypes were treated as single units for association and clustering because of strong linkage in the cohort. Across some 400 genotyped donors of the cohort, an average of about 250,000 unique TCR beta nucleotide sequences per donor were sequenced, and approximately 19% of those sequences were non-productive. The study profiled the T cell repertoires of under 850 subjects by immunosequencing and related them to cytomegalovirus serostatus. Every repertoire in the discovery cohort had been generated on one and the same sequencing platform. Of the 350 to 400 genotyped donors, roughly 85% fell in the genetic ancestry cluster associated with self-reported Caucasian donors. HLA typing included class I and class II loci at four-digit resolution. To decide whether each TCR beta V gene segment behaved as functional or pseudogenic, an earlier analysis of some 600 of the donors relied on high-throughput TCR beta sequencing.

Library preparation employed the immunoSEQ multiplex PCR assay. A mixture of 60 forward primers for TCR Vbeta segments and 13 reverse primers for TCR Jbeta segments was used in the multiplex PCR. Amplification of the CDR3 region of rearranged TCR beta genes was performed with a multiplex PCR assay on genomic DNA. On the Illumina HiSeq System, the amplified TCR beta libraries were sequenced as 87-base-pair reads. As for the original processing: Across the roughly 640 repertoires, a later analysis counted 78 million or so unique TCR beta chains, some 11 million of which were shared by at least two donors. To remove PCR and sequencing errors, raw reads were error-corrected and collapsed into unique sequences using a nearest-neighbor algorithm that merged closely related sequences. V, D and J gene segments were assigned by aligning CDR3 sequences to IMGT reference sequences. For a sequence to be retained, a match of at least six nucleotides to both a V gene segment and a J gene segment was required. Rearrangements were called productive when the CDR3 lacked stop codons and stayed in frame with V and J; all others were non-productive. Following IMGT convention, CDR3 was defined as the stretch from the second conserved V-encoded cysteine to the conserved J-encoded phenylalanine. The earlier analysis of about 570 of the donors excluded any sequence lacking an unambiguous match to a single V gene segment. An earlier analysis of approximately 590 of the donors called V segments functional above 56.7% productive rearrangements and segregating when the between-donor standard deviation exceeded 5%. To diagnose cytomegalovirus status from the catalog of TCR beta chain sequences, a statistical classification framework was built. In a later analysis, V and J genes were assigned by comparing TCR nucleotide sequences against IMGT/GENE-DB human TR gene sequences. In a later analysis, CDR3 sequences and most-parsimonious VDJ recombination scenarios were assigned using the TCRdist pipeline. In a later analysis, each TCR beta chain was defined by its CDR3 amino acid sequence together with its V-gene family, and reads lacking a unique V-gene family were excluded. To address suspected cross-contamination and a sequencing artifact, a later analysis removed 550 to 750 highly shared, low-generation-probability nucleotide sequences. For each public chain, a later analysis derived a clonal expansion index from normalized ranks of inferred template counts within each repertoire. Generation probabilities in a later analysis came from a VDJ recombination model fitted to out-of-frame rearrangements, and those results were checked against IGoR. In a later analysis, hypergeometric tests were used to score TCR-TCR, TCR-HLA and TCR-CMV co-occurrence, with a repertoire-size bias correction applied to TCR pairs. False discovery rates were estimated in a later analysis by permuting HLA or CMV assignments 20 times. In a later analysis, co-occurring TCRs were grouped using DBSCAN, and TCRdist sequence similarity was added for clustering within HLA-allele-positive subsets. Repertoires with fewer than 30,000 or more than 120,000 public chains, plus five repertoires with anomalous nucleotide sharing, were excluded from co-occurrence clustering. TCRdb mirrors the immuneACCESS table, restricted to in-frame sequences. Some clones are absent from its copies; in checked studies, under half trace to an unresolved V gene, and the reason for the others is unknown. V and J calls and clone size are copied from that table; D and trimming were computed from the DNA. This sample comprises some 190,000 clones, 77% of them detected only once. The ten largest clones add up to roughly 1.5% of the sample.

The cohort was made up of around 720 healthy bone marrow donors. At the time of sampling, all cohort members were nominally healthy, though unrecorded immune exposures were likely present. The donor tested CMV seronegative and was one of the 352 seronegative cohort members. Every donor gave a peripheral blood sample, and the peripheral blood mononuclear cells from that sample were used for TCR beta sequencing. Genomic DNA was extracted from the blood cell samples with the Qiagen DNeasy Blood Extraction Kit. Broader findings and caveats from the paper: According to a later genetic analysis, donors in an Asian-associated ancestry cluster had fewer N-insertions in productive TCRs than the approximately 690-donor mean. Linkage disequilibrium might explain the correlated functional status among segregating V segments, but an unknown experimental factor could not be ruled out. Several of the top co-occurrence clusters appeared to be linked to parvovirus B19, influenza, CMV and Epstein-Barr virus, according to a later analysis. In vitro tests confirmed that three of the cytomegalovirus-associated TCR beta chains recognize cytomegalovirus antigens. Most CMV-associated TCR beta chains appeared to be HLA-restricted in a later analysis, and the HLA associations seemed to be driven largely by CMV exposure. Because the 87-base-pair reads could not distinguish some IMGT-functional V segments, including TRBV6-2 and TRBV6-3, those segments were excluded. Because some donors lacked HLA typing at each locus, the association tests relied only on the typed subset. Broadly in line with IMGT annotations, most TCR beta V segments showed up in productive rearrangements about 90% or about 30% of the time in an earlier analysis of 450 to 600 of the donors. The study listed over 150 TCR beta chains as associated with cytomegalovirus. Presence/absence analyses assumed roughly uniform sequencing depth across donors, an assumption that may not hold. A further reported finding was that TCR beta sequences accurately predicted the HLA-A and HLA-B alleles for most subjects in the first cohort. In this cohort, only TCR beta chains were sequenced, and detectable features were limited by the absence of alpha or paired-chain data. A cluster of highly shared sequence variants was judged likely to represent a technical artifact of the sequencing pipeline. The classifier was reported to diagnose cytomegalovirus status with high specificity and sensitivity in both the original and validation cohorts. While some public TCRs were present in many individuals, most TCR sequences turned up only very rarely across donors. A later analysis found that HLA-associated TCR beta chains were more clonally expanded and had lower generation probabilities than equally common non-associated chains. The authors suggested that the approach could potentially be extended to other disease states and immunological phenotypes. Because counts were too low, more than 15 rarely observed V segments, including chromosome 9 orphons, were left out of the earlier analysis of 587 of the donors. The only immune exposure information available for the cohort was CMV serostatus. At a false discovery rate of 0.05, a later analysis linked roughly 17,000 TCR beta sequences to specific HLA alleles. V-gene and J-gene trimming of TCR beta chains was associated with a missense DCLRE1C variant in a later genetic analysis, and the association was replicated in an independent cohort. When HLA alleles, especially DR and DQ, strongly co-occurred, TCR associations were difficult to assign to individual alleles. According to a later analysis, TCR association rates differed among HLA loci, with DRB1 alleles showing the most associated TCRs and HLA-C alleles showing the fewest.

This receptor was identified in a man in his late teens or twenties in good health and CMV-seronegative. The chain links TRBV4-2 with TRBJ1-2; 7 nucleotides in the junction match TRBD1. Sequenced material: PBMCs. The CDR3 in this case is CASSQDARDSQTNYGYTF. The sequenced DNA is TGTGCCAGCAGCCAAGACGCACGGGACAGTCAGACGAACTATGGCTACACCTTC.